A selection of T cell receptor beta chains follows, all from one sample in a study of blood T cell repertoires in COVID-19. Clones were sequenced by immunoSEQ multiplex PCR, and TCRdb holds only the in-frame ones, with some missing. The profile shows about 150,000 clones, roughly 90% of them singletons. Specimen: peripheral blood. The receptors come from a man aged 55-75 years with acute or convalescent COVID-19. Each CDR3 is given with its conserved first and last residue. The order of the fields is V gene, D gene, J gene, clone size, CDR3 length, CDR3 protein, CDR3 DNA. A D gene is named only where the DNA matches it firmly. Clone size is stated in some rows and not others, as once, few, many or a class when expanded.

TRBV27	TRBD1	TRBJ2-5	.	15	CASRPAGGRRETQYF	TGTGCCAGCAGGCCCGCAGGGGGCCGGAGGGAGACCCAGTACTTC
TRBV30	TRBD1	TRBJ1-2	once	14	CAWSTGTGSYGYTF	TGTGCCTGGAGTACCGGGACAGGTTCCTATGGCTACACCTTC
TRBV7-9	.	TRBJ1-1	.	13	CASSSRQGPEAFF	TGTGCCAGCAGCTCCCGCCAGGGCCCTGAAGCTTTCTTT
TRBV5-8	.	TRBJ1-3	few	15	CASSLSRGSGNTIYF	TGTGCCAGCAGTTTGTCCAGGGGTAGTGGAAACACCATATATTTT
TRBV5-1	TRBD1	TRBJ2-1	.	15	CASSLHGQDSNEQFF	TGCGCCAGCAGCCTCCATGGACAGGATAGCAATGAGCAGTTCTTC
TRBV10-2	.	TRBJ2-7	.	13	CASRLGGTYEQYF	TGCGCCAGCAGACTAGGTGGGACCTACGAGCAGTACTTC
TRBV7-2	.	TRBJ1-5	.	12	CASSHSNQPQHF	TGTGCCAGCTCCCATAGCAATCAGCCCCAGCATTTT
TRBV7-2	.	TRBJ1-2	.	14	CASSALRGGYGYTF	TGTGCCAGCAGCGCGCTCCGGGGGGGTTATGGCTACACCTTC
TRBV19	TRBD1	TRBJ1-1	.	18	CASIGSGRGLPMNTEAFF	TGTGCCAGTATTGGGTCGGGCAGGGGGCTTCCAATGAACACTGAAGCTTTCTTT
TRBV4-1	.	TRBJ2-3	.	17	CASSQDNPGRGTDTQYF	TGCGCCAGCAGCCAAGATAACCCAGGTCGCGGGACAGATACGCAGTATTTT
TRBV7-9	TRBD1	TRBJ1-1	once	16	CASSLIRDRGRTEAFF	TGTGCCAGCAGCTTGATTCGAGACAGGGGGCGAACTGAAGCTTTCTTT
TRBV12-3/TRBV12-4	.	TRBJ1-5	.	13	CASSSLGDQPQHF	TGTGCCAGCAGTTCCCTGGGAGATCAGCCCCAGCATTTT
TRBV7-6	TRBD1	TRBJ1-6	.	16	CASSLTLDRATSPLHF	TGTGCCAGCAGCTTAACACTGGACAGGGCGACATCACCCCTCCACTTT
TRBV5-1	.	TRBJ1-6	.	19	CASSSSWSLGVEGDSPLHF	TGCGCCAGCAGCTCCTCTTGGAGTTTGGGGGTTGAGGGGGATTCACCCCTCCACTTT
TRBV3-1/TRBV3-2	.	TRBJ1-4	.	17	CASSRRTRGGINEKLFF	TGTGCCAGCAGCCGCCGGACAAGGGGCGGAATTAATGAAAAACTGTTTTTT
TRBV6-6	.	TRBJ1-2	once	11	CASSYIYGYTF	TGTGCCAGCAGTTACATATATGGCTACACCTTC
TRBV6-1	.	TRBJ2-1	.	16	CASSEDGVASLDEQFF	TGTGCCAGCAGTGAAGACGGGGTGGCGTCGTTAGATGAGCAGTTCTTC
TRBV10-3	.	TRBJ1-3	.	14	CAIRPGESGNTIYF	TGTGCCATCAGGCCGGGAGAGAGTGGAAACACCATATATTTT
TRBV30	.	TRBJ1-2	.	15	CAWNLGEGLGYGYTF	TGTGCCTGGAACCTCGGGGAGGGCTTGGGCTATGGCTACACCTTC
TRBV6-1	TRBD1	TRBJ1-2	.	17	CASSEERGTGVNYGYTF	TGTGCCAGCAGTGAGGAGCGGGGGACAGGGGTAAACTATGGCTACACCTTC
TRBV29-1	TRBD1	TRBJ2-7	.	12	CSVGTGGLEQYF	TGCAGCGTTGGGACAGGGGGGCTCGAGCAGTACTTC
TRBV9	TRBD1	TRBJ1-2	.	17	CASSGITGGAVNYGYTF	TGTGCCAGCAGCGGAATTACAGGGGGCGCGGTCAATTATGGCTACACCTTC